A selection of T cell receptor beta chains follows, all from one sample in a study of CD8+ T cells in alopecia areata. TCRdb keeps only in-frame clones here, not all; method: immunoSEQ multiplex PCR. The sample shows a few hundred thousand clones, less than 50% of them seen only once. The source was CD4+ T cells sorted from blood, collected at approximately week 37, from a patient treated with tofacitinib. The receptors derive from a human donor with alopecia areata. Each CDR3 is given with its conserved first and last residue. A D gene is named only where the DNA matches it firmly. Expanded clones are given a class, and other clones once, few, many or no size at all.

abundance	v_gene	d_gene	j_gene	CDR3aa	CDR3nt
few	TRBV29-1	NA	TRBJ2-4	CSAGRDKNIQYF	TGCAGCGCCGGGCGAGACAAAAACATTCAGTACTTC
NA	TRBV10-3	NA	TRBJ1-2	CAISKDRNYGYTF	TGTGCCATCAGTAAGGACAGAAACTATGGCTACACCTTC
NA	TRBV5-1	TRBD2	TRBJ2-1	CASSGGGLAGSYNEQFF	TGCGCCAGCAGCGGGGGCGGACTAGCGGGATCCTACAATGAGCAGTTCTTC
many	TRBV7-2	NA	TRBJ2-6	CASTLGGSGANVLTF	TGTGCCAGCACCCTGGGGGGATCTGGGGCCAACGTCCTGACTTTC
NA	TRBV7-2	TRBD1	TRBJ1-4	CASSPGGVGEKLFF	TGTGCCAGCAGCCCAGGGGGGGTAGGAGAAAAACTGTTTTTT
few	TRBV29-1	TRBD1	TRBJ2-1	CSAGGTGPYNEQFF	TGCAGCGCCGGAGGGACAGGACCCTACAATGAGCAGTTCTTC
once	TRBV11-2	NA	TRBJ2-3	CASSRQRGTDTQYF	TGTGCCAGCAGTCGTCAAAGAGGCACAGATACGCAGTATTTT
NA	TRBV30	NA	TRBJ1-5	CAWSVQDNQPQHF	TGTGCCTGGAGTGTTCAGGACAATCAGCCCCAGCATTTT
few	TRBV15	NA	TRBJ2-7	CATSRGMSSGGQYF	TGTGCCACCAGCAGAGGGATGAGTAGTGGCGGGCAGTACTTC
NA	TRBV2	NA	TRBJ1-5	CASNRQNSNQPQHF	TGTGCCAGCAATAGGCAGAATAGCAATCAGCCCCAGCATTTT
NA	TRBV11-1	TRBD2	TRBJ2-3	CASSFSGRAPDTQYF	TGTGCCAGCAGCTTCAGCGGGAGGGCCCCAGATACGCAGTATTTT
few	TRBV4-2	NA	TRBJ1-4	CASSQQSTGAYNEKLFF	TGTGCCAGCAGCCAGCAAAGCACCGGGGCTTACAATGAAAAACTGTTTTTT
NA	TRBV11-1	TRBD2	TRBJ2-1	CASSRGGLRTYNEQFF	TGTGCCAGCAGCCGGGGGGGGCTACGAACCTACAATGAGCAGTTCTTC
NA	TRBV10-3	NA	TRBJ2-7	CAISDFGGEEQYF	TGTGCCATCAGTGATTTTGGAGGGGAGGAGCAGTACTTC
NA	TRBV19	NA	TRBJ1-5	CASRQAPEGPQHF	TGTGCCAGCCGGCAGGCCCCTGAGGGGCCCCAGCATTTT
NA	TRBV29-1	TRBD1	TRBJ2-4	CSVEFRRTGSSSKNIQYF	TGCAGCGTTGAATTTAGGAGGACAGGGTCTAGTTCCAAAAACATTCAGTACTTC
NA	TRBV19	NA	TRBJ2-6	CASTSGSSGANVLTF	TGTGCCAGTACATCGGGGTCTTCTGGGGCCAACGTCCTGACTTTC
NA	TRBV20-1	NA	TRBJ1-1	CSAQSELEAFF	TGCAGTGCCCAGAGTGAGCTTGAAGCTTTCTTT
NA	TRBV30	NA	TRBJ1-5	CAWTPRGGPVGPQHF	TGTGCCTGGACCCCAAGAGGGGGACCTGTTGGGCCCCAGCATTTT
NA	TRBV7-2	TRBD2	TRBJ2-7	CASSLSEHGTSSYEQYF	TGTGCCAGCAGCTTATCTGAACACGGGACTAGCTCCTACGAGCAGTACTTC
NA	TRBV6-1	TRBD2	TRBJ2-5	CATLQRGQETQYF	TGTGCCACCCTCCAGCGGGGGCAAGAGACCCAGTACTTC
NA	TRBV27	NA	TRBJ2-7	CASSLVAESYEQYF	TGTGCCAGCAGTTTGGTAGCCGAGAGCTACGAGCAGTACTTC
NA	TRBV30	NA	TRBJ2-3	CAWSVSLRADTDTQYF	TGTGCCTGGAGTGTATCTTTACGGGCCGACACAGATACGCAGTATTTT
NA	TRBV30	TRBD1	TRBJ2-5	CAWTTGQGFQETQYF	TGTGCCTGGACCACCGGACAGGGCTTCCAAGAGACCCAGTACTTC
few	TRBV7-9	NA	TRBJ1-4	CASSTRSGPSREKLFF	TGTGCCAGCAGCACCAGATCGGGGCCTTCTCGGGAAAAACTGTTTTTT
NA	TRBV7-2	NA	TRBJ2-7	CASSDRGEQYF	TGTGCCAGCAGCGATAGGGGCGAGCAGTACTTC
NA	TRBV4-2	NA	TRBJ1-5	CASSQDGIAAPNQPQHF	TGTGCCAGCAGCCAAGATGGTATTGCGGCCCCCAATCAGCCCCAGCATTTT
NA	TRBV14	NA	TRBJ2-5	CASTSLSGEETQYF	TGTGCCAGCACCTCCCTAAGTGGGGAAGAGACCCAGTACTTC
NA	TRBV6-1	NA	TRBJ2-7	CASSEVWGNYEQYF	TGTGCCAGCAGTGAAGTATGGGGTAACTACGAGCAGTACTTC
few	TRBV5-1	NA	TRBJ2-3	CASSPRAGIGTDTQYF	TGCGCCAGCAGCCCACGCGCGGGGATCGGTACAGATACGCAGTATTTT
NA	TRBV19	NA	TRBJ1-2	CASRTPGRAYGYTF	TGTGCCAGTAGAACTCCTGGACGGGCCTATGGCTACACCTTC
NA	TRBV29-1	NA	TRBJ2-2	CSVSGVTGELFF	TGCAGCGTTTCAGGAGTCACCGGGGAGCTGTTTTTT
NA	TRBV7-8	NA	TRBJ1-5	CASSLLGYNQPQHF	TGTGCCAGCAGCTTATTGGGATATAATCAGCCCCAGCATTTT
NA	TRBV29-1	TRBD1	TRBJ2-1	CSALGQGYNEQFF	TGCAGCGCCTTGGGACAGGGCTACAATGAGCAGTTCTTC
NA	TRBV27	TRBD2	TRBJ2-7	CASRASGRTYEQYF	TGTGCCAGCAGGGCTAGCGGGAGGACCTACGAGCAGTACTTC
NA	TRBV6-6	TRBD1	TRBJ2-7	CASSGDRGTYEQYF	TGTGCCAGCAGTGGGGACAGGGGAACCTACGAGCAGTACTTC
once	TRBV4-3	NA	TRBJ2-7	CASSQDRAAAVGEQYF	TGCGCCAGCAGCCAAGATCGGGCGGCAGCCGTGGGAGAGCAGTACTTC
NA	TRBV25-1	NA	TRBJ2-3	CASSPSSTQYF	TGTGCCAGCAGCCCCTCCTCTACGCAGTATTTT
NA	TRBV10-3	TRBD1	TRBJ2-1	CAISESTGGVKNEQFF	TGTGCCATCAGTGAGTCGACAGGGGGCGTCAAGAATGAGCAGTTCTTC
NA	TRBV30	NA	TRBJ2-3	CAWSVVGTDTQYF	TGTGCCTGGAGTGTAGTTGGCACAGATACGCAGTATTTT
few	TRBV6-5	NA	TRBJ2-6	CASSSRVSGANVLTF	TGTGCCAGCAGTTCCCGAGTCTCTGGGGCCAACGTCCTGACTTTC
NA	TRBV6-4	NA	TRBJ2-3	CASSDGNSADTQYF	TGTGCCAGCAGTGATGGTAACTCCGCAGATACGCAGTATTTT
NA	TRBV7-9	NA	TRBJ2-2	CASSQGGDTGELFF	TGTGCCAGCAGCCAAGGGGGAGACACCGGGGAGCTGTTTTTT
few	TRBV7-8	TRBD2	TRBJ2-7	CASSLELAGDGTYEQYF	TGTGCCAGCAGCTTAGAGCTAGCGGGAGACGGGACCTACGAGCAGTACTTC
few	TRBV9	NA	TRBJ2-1	CASSGVGLSENEQFF	TGTGCCAGCAGTGGAGTTGGTTTGTCAGAGAATGAGCAGTTCTTC
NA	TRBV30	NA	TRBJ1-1	CAWRIQPEAFF	TGTGCCTGGAGGATCCAGCCTGAAGCTTTCTTT
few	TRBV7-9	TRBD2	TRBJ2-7	CASSSPQGTGTSGILKQYF	TGTGCCAGCAGCTCTCCTCAGGGGACCGGGACTAGCGGGATCTTGAAGCAGTACTTC
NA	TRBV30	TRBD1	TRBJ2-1	CAWRLTGGPYNEQFF	TGTGCCTGGAGACTGACAGGGGGACCCTACAATGAGCAGTTCTTC
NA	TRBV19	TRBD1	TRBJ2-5	CASSKRDRGPETQYF	TGTGCCAGTAGTAAGCGGGACAGGGGACCCGAGACCCAGTACTTC
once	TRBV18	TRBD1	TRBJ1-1	CASSPTDRGMNTEAFF	TGTGCCAGCTCCCCAACAGACAGGGGAATGAACACTGAAGCTTTCTTT
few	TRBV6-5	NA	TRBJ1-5	CASSKDSGHQPQHF	TGTGCCAGCAGTAAGGACAGTGGGCATCAGCCCCAGCATTTT
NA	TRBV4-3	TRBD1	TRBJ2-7	CASSHADRDLRAEQYF	TGCGCCAGCAGCCATGCGGACAGGGACCTTCGGGCCGAGCAGTACTTC
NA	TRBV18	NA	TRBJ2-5	CASSPYQIETQYF	TGTGCCAGCTCACCGTACCAGATAGAGACCCAGTACTTC
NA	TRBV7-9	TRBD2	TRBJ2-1	CASSSGAGVGNEQFF	TGTGCCAGCAGCTCAGGAGCGGGAGTTGGCAATGAGCAGTTCTTC